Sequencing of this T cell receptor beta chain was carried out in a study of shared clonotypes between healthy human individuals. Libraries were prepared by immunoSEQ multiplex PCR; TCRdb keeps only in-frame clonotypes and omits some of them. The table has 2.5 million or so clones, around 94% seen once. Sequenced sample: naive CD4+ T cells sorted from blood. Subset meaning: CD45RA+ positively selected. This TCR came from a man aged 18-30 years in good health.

This chain's CDR3 is CASNLRGAGLADEQFF. The DNA for the CDR3 is TGCGCCAGCAACCTAAGGGGGGCGGGACTAGCGGATGAGCAGTTCTTC. This sequence joins TRBV4-1 and TRBJ2-1, with 11 positions matching TRBD2. The CDR3 runs to 16 residues. Germline loops: CDR1 MGHRA, CDR2 YSYEKL. Unmatched junction bases numbered 13, after V lost 7 bases and J lost 8 bases.